A single T cell receptor beta chain is shown here with its context. What this receptor recognizes is not known. Within one base of it there is no much larger clone, and no base qualities were kept. At diagnosis, tumor, uninvolved tumor-adjacent lung and peripheral blood were collected and then preserved as a mix of FFPE and fresh-frozen material. Blood samples were analyzed as peripheral blood mononuclear cells for TCR repertoire profiling. The entry originates in a study of T cells in localized non-small cell lung cancer (dated by TCRdb to about 2020). Study-wide context: The study examined T cell repertoires in roughly 240 patients with early-stage NSCLC and compared tumors with uninvolved tumor-adjacent lungs. The cohort comprised approximately 240 treatment-naïve NSCLC patients with resected, localized lung tumors. The mean age of the NSCLC patients was roughly 63 years, with about 120 men and over 100 women. Beyond this particular receptor, the publication reports: The highest T cell clonality was observed in uninvolved tumor-adjacent lung, where clonality exceeded that of tumor, suggesting that antigenic responses were more focused in uninvolved tumor-adjacent lung. Multi-region tumor sequencing was not performed, so intratumor heterogeneity could not be excluded. A median of roughly 56 of the top 100 tumor clones were detected in paired uninvolved adjacent lung, and some 30 of these tumor clones were also found among the top 100 clones of the paired uninvolved adjacent lung. Longer overall survival was associated with higher blood T cell density, whereas shorter survival was associated with higher adjacent-lung clonality. Because the study design was exploratory, TCR variables were selected using unadjusted p-values without false-discovery rate correction.

The V end loses 3 bases and the J end loses 6 bases, and a stretch of 18 bases separates them. The CDR3 runs 15 amino acids, cysteine and phenylalanine included. The sequence is cut down to CDR3 DNA, 45 bases in frame from base 1. Based on the germline V gene, the CDR1 and CDR2 sequences are WSHSY and SAAADI. TCR beta CDR3 regions were sequenced from DNA using the immunoSEQ Assay. Concerning the study's data processing: To compute T cell density, TCR beta template counts were normalized to usable DNA, which was estimated by amplifying housekeeping genes. Using the preseqR package, richness was estimated by extrapolating to 120,000 templates for tissue samples and 400,000 templates for PBMC samples. Clonality was calculated as one minus Pielou's evenness. Tissue-enriched TCRs were identified through differential abundance testing performed on productive amino-acid clonotypes, with a minimum total count of 5 and an alpha of 0.1. Repertoire overlap between compartments was quantified with the Jaccard Index and Morisita Overlap Index. GLIPH grouped TCR beta CDR3s together with public tetramer-defined viral CDR3s, and a viral motif had to include at least three viral sequences and also show V-gene enrichment. Not all clones reach the TCRdb copy of this immuneACCESS table, which keeps in-frame sequences only. Checked studies attribute under half of the gap to unresolved V genes and leave the rest unexplained. D and trimming come from the DNA, and the V and J calls and clone size come from that table. For this sample there are 40,000 to 55,000 clones; about 78% appear just once. The ten most abundant clones make up about 4.7% of the sample.

The sequence came from a woman aged 40-75 years with stage II lung adenocarcinoma. Sample: PBMCs, taken before any cancer treatment. The rearrangement joined TRBV10-2 to TRBJ2-7; the D gene identity is not certain. The base sequence is TGCGCCAGCAGTGAAACCGCGGTGTCATCCAGCGAGCAGTACTTC. Its protein reads: CASSETAVSSSEQYF.